The clone carrying this T cell receptor beta chain was found a few times. It was with a sample-barcoded 5' primer and a J-beta primer mix that a second PCR of roughly 7 to 12 cycles was run. TCRdb re-derived calls from the 5' RACE reads in MiXCR, one entry per CDR3 protein. Here the sample spans roughly 650,000 distinct CDR3 sequences, 32% being singletons. With 5 bases removed from V and 1 base from J, the gap between germline ends came to 11 bases. There are 14 residues in the CDR3. Germline V gives CDR1 SNHLY, CDR2 FYNNEI. This sample was included in a study of blood T cells in healthy people across ages.

Sample: blood. The origin of this receptor is a woman aged 80 or over in good health. This chain joins TRBV2 and TRBJ1-1; unclear D gene. This chain's CDR3 is CASSIRQTNTEAFF. The CDR3 DNA reads as TGTGCCAGCAGTATTCGACAAACGAACACTGAAGCTTTCTTT.